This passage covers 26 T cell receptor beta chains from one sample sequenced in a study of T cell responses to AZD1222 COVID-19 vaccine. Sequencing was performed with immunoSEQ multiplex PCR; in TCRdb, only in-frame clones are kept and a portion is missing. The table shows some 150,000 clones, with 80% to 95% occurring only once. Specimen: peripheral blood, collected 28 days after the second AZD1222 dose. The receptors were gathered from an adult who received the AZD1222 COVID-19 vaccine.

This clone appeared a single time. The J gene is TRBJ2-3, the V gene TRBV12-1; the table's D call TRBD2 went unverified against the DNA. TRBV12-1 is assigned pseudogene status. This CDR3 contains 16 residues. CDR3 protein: CARKPGTSGASDTQYF. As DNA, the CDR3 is TGTGCCAGGAAACCAGGGACTAGCGGGGCTTCGGATACGCAGTATTTT.

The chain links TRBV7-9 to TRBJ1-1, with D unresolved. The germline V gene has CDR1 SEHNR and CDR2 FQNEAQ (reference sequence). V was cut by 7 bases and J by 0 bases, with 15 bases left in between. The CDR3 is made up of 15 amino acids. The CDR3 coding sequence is TGTGCCAGCAACCTTACCGGGGTCATGAACACTGAAGCTTTCTTT. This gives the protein CASNLTGVMNTEAFF.

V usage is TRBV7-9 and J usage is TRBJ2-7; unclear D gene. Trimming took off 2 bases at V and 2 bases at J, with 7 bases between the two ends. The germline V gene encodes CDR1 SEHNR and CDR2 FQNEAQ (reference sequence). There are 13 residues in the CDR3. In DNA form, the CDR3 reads TGTGCCAGCAGCTTAAAACAGACCTACGAGCAGTACTTC. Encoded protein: CASSLKQTYEQYF.

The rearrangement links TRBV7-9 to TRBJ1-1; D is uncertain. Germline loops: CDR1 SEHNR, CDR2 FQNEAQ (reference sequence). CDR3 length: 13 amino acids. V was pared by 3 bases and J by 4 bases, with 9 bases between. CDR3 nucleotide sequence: TGTGCCAGCAGCTTTGAGGGATTCACTGAAGCTTTCTTT. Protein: CASSFEGFTEAFF.

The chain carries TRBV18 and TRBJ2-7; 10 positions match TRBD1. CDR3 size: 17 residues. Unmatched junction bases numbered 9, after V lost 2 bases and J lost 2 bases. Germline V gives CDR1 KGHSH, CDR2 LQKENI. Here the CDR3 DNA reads TGTGCCAGCTCACCATTACTACCGGGACAGGGGACCTACGAGCAGTACTTC. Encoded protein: CASSPLLPGQGTYEQYF.

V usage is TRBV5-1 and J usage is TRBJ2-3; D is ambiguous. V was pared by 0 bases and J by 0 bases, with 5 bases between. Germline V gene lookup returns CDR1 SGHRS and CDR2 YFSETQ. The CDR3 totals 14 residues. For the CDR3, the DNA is TGCGCCAGCAGCTTGGCGCCTAGCACAGATACGCAGTATTTT. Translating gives CASSLAPSTDTQYF.

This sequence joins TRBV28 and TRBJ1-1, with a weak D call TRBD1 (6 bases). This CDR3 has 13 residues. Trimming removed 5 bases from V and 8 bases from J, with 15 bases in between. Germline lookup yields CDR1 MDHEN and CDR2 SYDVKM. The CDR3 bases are TGTGCCAGCAGTCTCGGGACACCTCACGAAGCTTTCTTT. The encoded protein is CASSLGTPHEAFF.

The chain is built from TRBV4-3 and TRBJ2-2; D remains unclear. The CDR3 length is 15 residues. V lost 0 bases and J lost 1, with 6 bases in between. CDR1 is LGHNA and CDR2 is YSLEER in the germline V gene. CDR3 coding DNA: TGCGCCAGCAGCCAAGATTCCTTGAACACCGGGGAGCTGTTTTTT. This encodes CASSQDSLNTGELFF.

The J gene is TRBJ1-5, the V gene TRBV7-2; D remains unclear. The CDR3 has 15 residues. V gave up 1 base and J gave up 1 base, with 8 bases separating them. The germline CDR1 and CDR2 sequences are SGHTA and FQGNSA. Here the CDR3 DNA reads TGTGCCAGCAGCTTAGTTGTAGGAAGCAATCAGCCCCAGCATTTT. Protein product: CASSLVVGSNQPQHF. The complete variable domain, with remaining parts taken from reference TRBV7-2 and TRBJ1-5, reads GAGVSQSPSNKVTEKGKDVELRCDPISGHTALYWYRQSLGQGLEFLIYFQGNSAPDKSGLPSDRFSAERTGGSVSTLTIQRTQQEDSAVYLCASSLVVGSNQPQHFGDGTRLSIL.

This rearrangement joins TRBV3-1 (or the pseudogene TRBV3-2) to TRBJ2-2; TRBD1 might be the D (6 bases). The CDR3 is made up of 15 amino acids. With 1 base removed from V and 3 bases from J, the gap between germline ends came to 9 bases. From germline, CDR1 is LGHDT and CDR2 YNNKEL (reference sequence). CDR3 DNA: TGTGCCAGCAGCCAAGGGACAGATTACACCGGGGAGCTGTTTTTT. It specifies CASSQGTDYTGELFF.

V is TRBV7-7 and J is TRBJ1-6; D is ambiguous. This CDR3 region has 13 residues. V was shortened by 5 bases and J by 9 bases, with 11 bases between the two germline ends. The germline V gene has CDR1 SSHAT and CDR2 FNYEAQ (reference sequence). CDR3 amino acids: CASSQDRSSPLHF. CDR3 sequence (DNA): TGTGCCAGCAGCCAGGACCGCAGTTCACCCCTCCACTTT.

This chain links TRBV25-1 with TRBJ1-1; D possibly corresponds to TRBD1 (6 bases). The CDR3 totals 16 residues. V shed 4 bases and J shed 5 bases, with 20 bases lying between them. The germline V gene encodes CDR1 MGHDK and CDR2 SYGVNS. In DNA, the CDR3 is TGTGCCAGCAGTGGCCTCCGGGACACTGTGCGGACTGAAGCTTTCTTT. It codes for CASSGLRDTVRTEAFF.

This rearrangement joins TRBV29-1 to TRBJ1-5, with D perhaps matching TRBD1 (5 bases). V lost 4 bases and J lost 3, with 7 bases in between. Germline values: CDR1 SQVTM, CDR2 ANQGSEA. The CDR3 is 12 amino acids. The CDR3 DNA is TGCAGCGTTGGACAGTTCAATCAGCCCCAGCATTTT. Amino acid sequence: CSVGQFNQPQHF.

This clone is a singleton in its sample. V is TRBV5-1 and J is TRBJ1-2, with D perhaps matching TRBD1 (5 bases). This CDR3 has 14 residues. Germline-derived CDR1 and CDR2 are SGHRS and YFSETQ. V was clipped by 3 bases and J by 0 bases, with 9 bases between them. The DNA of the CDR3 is TGCGCCAGCAGCTCGGGACGGACTAACTATGGCTACACCTTC. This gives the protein CASSSGRTNYGYTF.

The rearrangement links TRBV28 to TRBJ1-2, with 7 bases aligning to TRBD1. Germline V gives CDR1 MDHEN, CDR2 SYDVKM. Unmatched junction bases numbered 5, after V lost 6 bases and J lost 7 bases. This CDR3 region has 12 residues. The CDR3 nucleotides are TGTGCCAGCAGCTTCTCAGGGGGTGGCTACACCTTC. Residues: CASSFSGGGYTF.

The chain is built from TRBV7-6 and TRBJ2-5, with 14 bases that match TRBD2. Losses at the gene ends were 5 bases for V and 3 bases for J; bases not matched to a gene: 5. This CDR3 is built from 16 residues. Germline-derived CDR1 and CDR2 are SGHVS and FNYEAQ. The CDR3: CASSGRGLAGEETQYF. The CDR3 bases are TGTGCCAGCAGCGGTCGGGGACTAGCGGGAGAAGAGACCCAGTACTTC.

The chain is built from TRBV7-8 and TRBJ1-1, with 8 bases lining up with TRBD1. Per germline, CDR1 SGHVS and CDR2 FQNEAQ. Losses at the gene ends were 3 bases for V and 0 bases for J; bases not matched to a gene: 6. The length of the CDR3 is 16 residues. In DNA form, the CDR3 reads TGTGCCAGCAGCTTGGGACAGGCCGTCATGAACACTGAAGCTTTCTTT. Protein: CASSLGQAVMNTEAFF. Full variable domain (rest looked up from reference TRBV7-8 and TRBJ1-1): GAGVSQSPRYKVAKRGQDVALRCDPISGHVSLFWYQQALGQGPEFLTYFQNEAQLDKSGLPSDRFFAERPEGSVSTLKIQRTQQEDSAVYLCASSLGQAVMNTEAFFGQGTRLTVV.

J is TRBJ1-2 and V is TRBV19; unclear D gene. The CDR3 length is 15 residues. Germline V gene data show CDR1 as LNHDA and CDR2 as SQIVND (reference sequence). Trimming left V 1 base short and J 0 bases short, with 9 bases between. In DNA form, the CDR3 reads TGTGCCAGTAGTATAGTAGGAGCGGCTAACTATGGCTACACCTTC. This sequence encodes CASSIVGAANYGYTF.

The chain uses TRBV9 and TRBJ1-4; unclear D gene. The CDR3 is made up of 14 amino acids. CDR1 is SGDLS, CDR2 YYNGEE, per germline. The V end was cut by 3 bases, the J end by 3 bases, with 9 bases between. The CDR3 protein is CASSGGGSNEKLFF. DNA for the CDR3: TGTGCCAGCAGCGGCGGTGGTTCTAATGAAAAACTGTTTTTT.

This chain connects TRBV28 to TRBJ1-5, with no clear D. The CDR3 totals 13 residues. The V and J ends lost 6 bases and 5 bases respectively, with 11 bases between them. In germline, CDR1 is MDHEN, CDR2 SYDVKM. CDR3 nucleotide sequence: TGTGCCAGCAGGTCTCGGGGAGATCAGCCCCAGCATTTT. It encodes CASRSRGDQPQHF.

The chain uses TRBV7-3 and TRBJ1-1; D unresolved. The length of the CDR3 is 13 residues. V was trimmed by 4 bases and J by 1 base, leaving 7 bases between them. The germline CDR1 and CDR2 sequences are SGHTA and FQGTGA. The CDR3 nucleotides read TGTGCCAGCAGCTCCGACCGGAACACTGAAGCTTTCTTT. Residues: CASSSDRNTEAFF.

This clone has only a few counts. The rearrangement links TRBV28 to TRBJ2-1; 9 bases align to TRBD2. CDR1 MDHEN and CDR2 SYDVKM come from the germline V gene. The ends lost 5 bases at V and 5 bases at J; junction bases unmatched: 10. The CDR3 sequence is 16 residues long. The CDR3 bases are TGTGCCAGCAGTCCTCAGACTAGCGGAGCCCACAATGAGCAGTTCTTC. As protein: CASSPQTSGAHNEQFF.

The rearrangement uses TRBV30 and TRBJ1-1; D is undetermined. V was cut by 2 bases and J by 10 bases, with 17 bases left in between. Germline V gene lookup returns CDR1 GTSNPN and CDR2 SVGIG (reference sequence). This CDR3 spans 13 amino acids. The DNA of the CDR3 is TGTGCCTGGAGTTCGACTACATGGACGGGAGCTTTCTTT. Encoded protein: CAWSSTTWTGAFF.

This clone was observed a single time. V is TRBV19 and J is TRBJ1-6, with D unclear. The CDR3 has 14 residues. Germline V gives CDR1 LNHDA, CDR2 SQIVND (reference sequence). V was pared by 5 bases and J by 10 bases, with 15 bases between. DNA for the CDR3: TGTGCCAGTAGTGACCGGGCCGCACAATCACCCCTCCACTTT. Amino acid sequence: CASSDRAAQSPLHF.

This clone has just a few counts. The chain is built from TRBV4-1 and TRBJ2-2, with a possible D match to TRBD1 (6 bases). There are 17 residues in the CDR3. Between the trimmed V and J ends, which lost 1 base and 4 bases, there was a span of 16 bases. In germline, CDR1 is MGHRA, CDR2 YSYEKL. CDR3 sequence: CASSQGGWGPATGELFF. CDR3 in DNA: TGCGCCAGCAGCCAAGGTGGATGGGGGCCGGCCACCGGGGAGCTGTTTTTT.

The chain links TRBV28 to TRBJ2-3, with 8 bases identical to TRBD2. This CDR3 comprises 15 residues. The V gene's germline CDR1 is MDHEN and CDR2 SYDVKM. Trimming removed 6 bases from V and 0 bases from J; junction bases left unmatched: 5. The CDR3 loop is CASRNSGTSTDTQYF. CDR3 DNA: TGTGCCAGCAGGAATAGCGGGACTAGCACAGATACGCAGTATTTT.